Each of the 30 T cell receptor beta chains below was sequenced from the same sample in a study of T cell responses to AZD1222 COVID-19 vaccine. Measured with immunoSEQ multiplex PCR; TCRdb has only the in-frame clones, and not every one. Of fewer than 150,000 clones in the sample, roughly nine tenths are singletons; the top ten hold roughly 4.1%. The material sequenced was peripheral blood, taken on day 0 of AZD1222 vaccination. The receptors were gathered from an adult in good health.

The chain is built from TRBV3-1 (or the pseudogene TRBV3-2) and TRBJ2-7, with TRBD1 matching over 8 bases. Germline values: CDR1 LGHDT, CDR2 YNNKEL (reference sequence). This CDR3 contains 15 residues. V lost 1 base and J lost 3; bases outside the gene matches: 5. The CDR3 is CASSQGLGQGYEQYF. CDR3 coding DNA: TGTGCCAGCAGCCAAGGGCTAGGACAGGGCTACGAGCAGTACTTC.

The table lists this clone with a few counts. The chain combines TRBV18 with TRBJ2-7; D possibly corresponds to TRBD1 (5 bases). Germline CDR1 and CDR2: KGHSH and LQKENI. The ends were cut back, 2 bases at V and 6 bases at J, with 14 bases in the middle. The CDR3 runs to 14 residues. In DNA form, the CDR3 reads TGTGCCAGCTCACCAAGACAGCCCATCACCGAGCAGTACTTC. Translated, it gives CASSPRQPITEQYF. Based on the CDR3 plus reference TRBV18 and TRBJ2-7, the full variable domain is NAGVMQNPRHLVRRRGQEARLRCSPMKGHSHVYWYRQLPEEGLKFMVYLQKENIIDESGMPKERFSAEFPKEGPSILRIQQVVRGDSAAYFCASSPRQPITEQYFGPGTRLTVT.

Comment on this clone: Other DNA sequences in this specimen translate into the identical CDR3. J is TRBJ1-4 and V is TRBV18; 9 bases fit TRBD1. CDR1 and CDR2 from the germline V gene are KGHSH and LQKENI. This CDR3 has 14 amino acids. The J segment lost 7 bases and the V segment lost 3 bases, leaving 3 bases of the junction unmatched. In nucleotides, the CDR3 is TGTGCCAGCTCACCTGGGACAGGGTCTGAAAAACTGTTTTTT. Its protein is CASSPGTGSEKLFF.

The chain employs TRBV4-2 and TRBJ2-2, with no clear D. Germline assignment: CDR1 LGHNA and CDR2 YNFKEQ. The CDR3 is made up of 15 amino acids. The V gene lost 1 base and the J gene lost 0 bases, with 6 bases spanning the gap. This CDR3 is CASSQVVSNTGELFF. The DNA of the CDR3 is TGTGCCAGCAGCCAAGTTGTTTCGAACACCGGGGAGCTGTTTTTT.

The chain is built from TRBV6-4 and TRBJ1-2, with a weak D call TRBD1 (5 bases). This CDR3 spans 17 amino acids. The ends were cut back, 0 bases at V and 7 bases at J, with 21 bases in the middle. Germline lookup yields CDR1 MRHNA and CDR2 SNTAGT. CDR3 residues: CASSDSYSGTLFGGYTF. DNA for the CDR3: TGTGCCAGCAGTGACTCCTACTCAGGGACGCTCTTTGGTGGCTACACCTTC.

J is TRBJ1-1 and V is TRBV19, with D possibly being TRBD1 (5 bases). In germline, CDR1 is LNHDA, CDR2 SQIVND (reference sequence). Trimming left V 7 bases short and J 1 base short, with 19 bases between. The CDR3 has 16 amino acids. In nucleotides, the CDR3 is TGTGCCAGTACTACACGACCGGGACGGACGAACACTGAAGCTTTCTTT. Protein sequence: CASTTRPGRTNTEAFF. Supplemented by reference TRBV19 and TRBJ1-1, the full variable domain reads DGGITQSPKYLFRKEGQNVTLSCEQNLNHDAMYWYRQDPGQGLRLIYYSQIVNDFQKGDIAEGYSVSREKKESFPLTVTSAQKNPTAFYLCASTTRPGRTNTEAFFGQGTRLTVV.

The chain couples TRBV19 to TRBJ2-1; tentative D call: TRBD1 (5 bases). Trimming shortened V by 7 bases and J by 2 bases, and 9 bases separated the two germline ends. From germline, CDR1 is LNHDA and CDR2 SQIVND (reference sequence). The CDR3 is 13 amino acids. The CDR3 loop is CASTPTAYNEQFF. DNA of the CDR3: TGTGCCAGTACACCGACAGCCTACAATGAGCAGTTCTTC.

On this clone: One junction end does not reproduce the germline sequence, and a read error may be involved. The chain links TRBV3-1 (or the pseudogene TRBV3-2) to TRBJ1-6; TRBD1 aligns across 8 bases. Germline lookup yields CDR1 LGHDT and CDR2 YNNKEL (reference sequence). The CDR3 consists of 15 residues. CDR3 nucleotides: TGTGCCAGCACCCAAGGGCAGGGGGCTTTATCACCCCTCCACTTT. Translated, it gives CASTQGQGALSPLHF.

The sample holds a few counts of this clone. The genes are TRBV9 and TRBJ2-3, with 14 nucleotides matching TRBD2. V was pared by 3 bases and J by 6 bases, with 6 bases of the junction left unmatched. Germline loops: CDR1 SGDLS, CDR2 YYNGEE. The CDR3 has 16 amino acids. The CDR3 coding sequence is TGTGCCAGCAGCGGTCGGACTAGCGGGGGGTCGGATACGCAGTATTTT. It encodes CASSGRTSGGSDTQYF.

The chain has TRBV6-5 and TRBJ1-1; the match to TRBD1 covers 8 bases. The ends lost 8 bases at V and 4 bases at J; junction bases unmatched: 12. Germline-derived CDR1 and CDR2 are MNHEY and SVGAGI. There are 15 residues in the CDR3. DNA of the CDR3: TGTGCCAGCCGAAGGGAAGACAGGGGCGGCACTGAAGCTTTCTTT. It yields the protein CASRREDRGGTEAFF.

This clone was recorded once. The chain uses TRBV29-1 and TRBJ2-7, with TRBD1 matching 7 bases. The germline V gene has CDR1 SQVTM and CDR2 ANQGSEA. Trimming took 6 bases from V and 1 from J; bases not matched to a gene: 9. This CDR3 comprises 14 residues. This chain's CDR3 is CSVALGQSSYEQYF. In DNA form, the CDR3 reads TGCAGCGTGGCTTTGGGACAGTCGTCCTACGAGCAGTACTTC.

This clone was counted between two and nine times. This rearrangement joins TRBV5-1 to TRBJ2-2, with no clear D. The CDR3 runs to 14 residues. CDR1 SGHRS and CDR2 YFSETQ come from the germline V gene. Trimming pared 0 bases from V and 5 bases from J, leaving 8 bases between. The CDR3 reads CASSLAVVTGELFF. CDR3 in DNA: TGCGCCAGCAGCTTGGCCGTGGTAACCGGGGAGCTGTTTTTT. The whole variable domain, filled in from reference TRBV5-1 and TRBJ2-2, reads KAGVTQTPRYLIKTRGQQVTLSCSPISGHRSVSWYQQTPGQGLQFLFEYFSETQRNKGNFPGRFSGRQFSNSRSEMNVSTLELGDSALYLCASSLAVVTGELFFGEGSRLTVL.

The chain uses TRBV10-3 and TRBJ1-1; maybe TRBD1 (5 bases). Deletions cut 6 bases from V and 7 bases from J, with 12 bases between. Germline CDR1 and CDR2: ENHRY and SYGVKD. The CDR3 contains 12 residues. Written as DNA, the CDR3 is TGTGCCATCAGCGAAGACAGTATTGAAGCTTTCTTT. Amino acids: CAISEDSIEAFF.

This chain connects TRBV5-1 to TRBJ1-6; 9 nucleotides agree with TRBD1. V lost 7 bases and J lost 10; bases outside the gene matches: 9. The CDR3 spans 14 residues. Germline V gene sequence: CDR1 SGHRS, CDR2 YFSETQ. The CDR3 here is CASGTGQGDSPLHF. The CDR3, as DNA: TGCGCCAGCGGTACGGGACAGGGAGACTCACCCCTCCACTTT.

The genes are TRBV5-6 and TRBJ1-5; D gene ambiguous. This CDR3 is built from 14 residues. The germline V and J ends were trimmed by 2 bases and 0 bases, with 6 bases remaining between them. Germline loops: CDR1 SGHDT, CDR2 YYEEEE. The CDR3 is CASSFPGSNQPQHF. As DNA, the CDR3 is TGTGCCAGCAGCTTTCCGGGTAGCAATCAGCCCCAGCATTTT.

The V and J genes are TRBV27 and TRBJ2-2; possibly TRBD2 for D (5 bases). CDR3 length equals 15 residues. V lost 3 bases, J lost 0 bases, and 8 bases lay in between. Germline CDR1 and CDR2: MNHEY and SMNVEV (reference sequence). CDR3 residues: CASSFNSANTGELFF. The CDR3 nucleotides are TGTGCCAGCAGTTTTAATAGCGCGAACACCGGGGAGCTGTTTTTT.

This chain joins TRBV4-1 and TRBJ2-2; 12 nucleotides line up with TRBD1. Trimming at V came to 7 bases and at J to 8 bases, leaving 11 bases not matched to a gene. The CDR3 contains 16 residues. CDR1 and CDR2 from the germline V gene are MGHRA and YSYEKL. The CDR3 coding sequence is TGCGCCAGCACACCCACCGGGACAGGGGGCTGGGGGGAGCTGTTTTTT. Its protein is CASTPTGTGGWGELFF.

The rearrangement joins TRBV12-3 or TRBV12-4 to TRBJ1-3; D remains ambiguous. The CDR3 contains 13 residues. With 6 bases removed from V and 3 bases from J, the gap between germline ends came to 9 bases. The CDR3 sequence: CASSSSFGNTIYF. The CDR3 DNA sequence: TGTGCCAGCAGCTCGTCCTTTGGAAACACCATATATTTT.

As to this clone: At one boundary the junction diverges from the germline segment, which might be a read error. The chain carries TRBV6-1 and TRBJ1-1; D is uncertain. CDR3 length: 12 residues. CDR1 and CDR2 (germline): MNHNS, SASEGT. CDR3 loop: CASSEVSLAAFF. CDR3 DNA: TGTGCCAGTAGTGAGGTCAGCTTAGCAGCTTTCTTT.

V gene TRBV6-5 combines with J gene TRBJ2-2, with D maybe TRBD1 (5 bases). The CDR3 extends over 16 amino acids. CDR1 and CDR2 (germline): MNHEY, SVGAGI. Trimming shortened V by 4 bases and J by 4 bases, and 16 bases separated the two germline ends. The CDR3 region has the DNA TGTGCCAGCAGTTCGCTCAGTGCAGGGATCACCGGGGAGCTGTTTTTT. It yields the protein CASSSLSAGITGELFF.

In its sample, this clone was seen a few times. The chain combines TRBV4-2 with TRBJ1-1, with TRBD1 identical over 7 bases. The germline CDR1 and CDR2 sequences are LGHNA and YNFKEQ. The CDR3 runs 16 residues. The trim removed 0 bases at V and 10 bases at J, leaving 14 bases unmatched. CDR3 residues: CASSQDRRDSLSPAFF. DNA for the CDR3: TGTGCCAGCAGCCAAGATCGACGGGACAGTCTTTCGCCAGCTTTCTTT.

The V and J genes are TRBV27 and TRBJ1-2, with D maybe TRBD1 (5 bases). In germline, CDR1 is MNHEY, CDR2 SMNVEV (reference sequence). V lost 0 bases and J 2 bases, leaving 13 bases between the germline ends. This CDR3 spans 16 amino acids. CDR3 bases: TGTGCCAGCAGTTTATCGGCAGGGAGTTTAAACTATGGCTACACCTTC. Translated: CASSLSAGSLNYGYTF.

The V call is TRBV30, the J call TRBJ2-7; 9 bases are shared with TRBD1. Germline loops: CDR1 GTSNPN, CDR2 SVGIG (reference sequence). The trim removed 0 bases at V and 4 bases at J, leaving 1 base unmatched. This CDR3 contains 13 residues. CDR3 sequence (DNA): TGTGCCTGGAGTGTAGGGACAGGGTACGAGCAGTACTTC. Its translation is CAWSVGTGYEQYF. The full variable domain, with the rest looked up from reference TRBV30 and TRBJ2-7, is SQTIHQWPATLVQPVGSPLSLECTVEGTSNPNLYWYRQAAGRGLQLLFYSVGIGQISSEVPQNLSASRPQDRQFILSSKKLLLSDSGFYLCAWSVGTGYEQYFGPGTRLTVT.

The CDR3 bases are TGTGCCAGCAGCTTAGAGGGGGCGAGCTCCTACGAGCAGTACTTC. Translated: CASSLEGASSYEQYF. V and J are TRBV7-2 and TRBJ2-7; 7 bases are shared with TRBD1. With V trimmed by 1 base and J by 0 bases, 3 bases remained unmatched. The germline V gene has CDR1 SGHTA and CDR2 FQGNSA. This CDR3 has 15 amino acids.

The rearrangement uses TRBV6-4 and TRBJ1-2; 8 bases agree with TRBD1. The CDR3 sequence is 15 residues long. The trim removed 0 bases at V and 7 bases at J, leaving 7 bases unmatched. CDR1 and CDR2 (germline): MRHNA, SNTAGT. CDR3 sequence reads: CASSDSGQGYGGYTF. The CDR3 nucleotides are TGTGCCAGCAGTGACTCTGGACAGGGTTATGGTGGCTACACCTTC.

The chain joins TRBV21-1 to TRBJ1-6; TRBD1, the table's D call, lacks a check against the DNA. TRBV21-1 is a documented pseudogene. The CDR3 contains 16 residues. CDR3 loop: CASSWAGTGYNSPLHF. In DNA, the CDR3 is TGTGCCAGCAGCTGGGCGGGGACAGGGTATAATTCACCCCTCCACTTT.

The rearrangement uses TRBV3-1 (or the pseudogene TRBV3-2) and TRBJ2-5; D remains ambiguous. This CDR3 region has 15 residues. Germline V gives CDR1 LGHDT, CDR2 YNNKEL (reference sequence). The V end lost 5 bases, the J end lost 2 bases, and 15 bases lay between the germline ends. CDR3: CASSNHRRNQETQYF. In nucleotides, the CDR3 is TGTGCCAGCAGCAACCACCGACGAAATCAAGAGACCCAGTACTTC.

This rearrangement joins TRBV11-2 to TRBJ1-4; D gene unclear. The CDR3 spans 14 residues. The germline V and J ends were trimmed by 0 bases and 10 bases, with 12 bases remaining between them. CDR1 and CDR2 (germline): SGHAT, FQNNGV. The CDR3 loop reads CASSLDIGWGKLFF. Here the CDR3 DNA reads TGTGCCAGCAGCTTAGATATTGGGTGGGGAAAACTGTTTTTT.

The rearrangement uses TRBV28 and TRBJ2-7; D call uncertain. Trimming took off 5 bases at V and 0 bases at J, with 5 bases between the two ends. The CDR3 spans 12 residues. Germline loops: CDR1 MDHEN, CDR2 SYDVKM. The CDR3 protein is CASSLRSYEQYF. The CDR3 DNA reads as TGTGCCAGCAGTCTCCGCTCCTACGAGCAGTACTTC.

This chain links TRBV15 with TRBJ2-7; 10 bases fit TRBD1. CDR3 length: 14 amino acids. The germline V gene has CDR1 LNHNV and CDR2 YYDKDF (reference sequence). The ends lost 6 bases at V and 3 bases at J; junction bases unmatched: 5. CDR3: CATSMDRGNYEQYF. Here the CDR3 DNA reads TGTGCCACCAGTATGGACAGGGGGAACTACGAGCAGTACTTC. Drawing the rest from reference TRBV15 and TRBJ2-7, the complete variable domain is DAMVIQNPRYQVTQFGKPVTLSCSQTLNHNVMYWYQQKSSQAPKLLFHYYDKDFNNEADTPDNFQSRRPNTSFCFLDIRSPGLGDTAMYLCATSMDRGNYEQYFGPGTRLTVT.